This T cell receptor beta chain is drawn from a study of CD8+ T cells in alopecia areata. Sorting of PBMCs yielded the CD4+ and CD8+ T cells. Reverse transcription of extracted RNA yielded cDNA, which provided the sequencing template. Some clones are missing from TCRdb's copy, which holds only in-frame ones; the method was immunoSEQ multiplex PCR. The table lists over 95,000 clones, roughly two fifths of them singletons. The origin of this receptor is a human donor with alopecia areata. Sequencing input: CD4+ T cells sorted from blood.

This CDR3 reads CSVDAGDTQYF. CDR3 nucleotide sequence: TGCAGCGTTGATGCCGGGGATACGCAGTATTTT. V gene TRBV29-1 combines with J gene TRBJ2-3, with D hard to call. Trimming took off 3 bases at V and 6 bases at J, with 7 bases between the two ends. The CDR3 has 11 amino acids. In germline, CDR1 is SQVTM, CDR2 ANQGSEA.